The 9 T cell receptor beta chains in this list originate from one sample, sequenced in a study of blood T cell repertoires in COVID-19. The protocol was immunoSEQ multiplex PCR, while the TCRdb copy is restricted to in-frame clones and leaves out a portion. The sample contains around 20,000 clones, around 85% of which appear only once. Sequencing was done on a sample of peripheral blood. All receptors derive from a man at least 80 years old with acute or convalescent COVID-19.

The chain combines TRBV7-2 with TRBJ2-3, with 14 bases fitting TRBD2. Looked up from germline, CDR1 is SGHTA and CDR2 is FQGNSA. CDR3 length: 16 residues. V dropped 4 bases and J dropped 2; count of bases not matched to a gene: 2. The CDR3 region has the DNA TGTGCCAGCAGCTGGACTAGCGGGGGGACCACAGATACGCAGTATTTT. Protein product: CASSWTSGGTTDTQYF.

The table lists this clone with a count of one. The J gene is TRBJ2-2, the V gene TRBV6-5, with D perhaps TRBD1 (5 bases). CDR1 and CDR2 from the germline V gene are MNHEY and SVGAGI. The CDR3 runs to 15 residues. Trimming removed 7 bases from V and 1 base from J, with 13 bases in between. The CDR3, as DNA: TGTGCCAGCATCGGCAGGGCGGAGAACACCGGGGAGCTGTTTTTT. It encodes CASIGRAENTGELFF.

The rearrangement uses TRBV28 and TRBJ2-7, with 7 bases matching TRBD1. The CDR3 sequence is 13 residues long. The V gene's germline CDR1 is MDHEN and CDR2 SYDVKM. V shed 6 bases, J shed 1 base, and the junction held 3 bases outside the gene matches. CDR3 nucleotide sequence: TGTGCCAGCAGCATGGGACAGTCCTACGAGCAGTACTTC. It yields the protein CASSMGQSYEQYF.

The chain has TRBV5-4 and TRBJ2-2; maybe TRBD2 (5 bases). Trimming shortened V by 1 base and J by 2 bases, and 15 bases separated the two germline ends. Germline V gene data show CDR1 as SGHNT and CDR2 as YYREEE (reference sequence). The CDR3 spans 17 residues. The CDR3 region is CASSLFRGAENTGELFF. The CDR3, as DNA: TGTGCCAGCAGCTTGTTTCGGGGTGCAGAAAACACCGGGGAGCTGTTTTTT.

J is TRBJ1-2 and V is TRBV28; a weak D match, TRBD1 (6 bases). The CDR3 totals 17 residues. V was shortened by 1 base and J by 4 bases, with 19 bases between the two germline ends. Germline CDR1 reads MDHEN; CDR2 reads SYDVKM. The DNA of the CDR3 is TGTGCCAGCAGTTTATTGGTGGCACAGGGACCAGGCTATGGCTACACCTTC. Encoded protein: CASSLLVAQGPGYGYTF.

This clone was found a few times. This chain links TRBV28 with TRBJ2-7, with D maybe TRBD2 (6 bases). Per germline, CDR1 MDHEN and CDR2 SYDVKM. V was cut by 2 bases and J by 4 bases, with 12 bases left in between. CDR3 size: 14 residues. The CDR3 protein is CASSLSPGRYEQYF. CDR3 sequence (DNA): TGTGCCAGCAGTTTAAGCCCTGGGAGGTACGAGCAGTACTTC.

There are a few counts of this clone. The chain carries TRBV9 and TRBJ1-1; TRBD1 matches 10 bases. V was clipped by 4 bases and J by 4 bases; unmatched bases: 13. The CDR3 extends over 17 amino acids. The germline gives CDR1 SGDLS, CDR2 YYNGEE. CDR3 bases: TGTGCCAGCAGCCCCCCCGTCGACAGGGGGCGGATCACTGAAGCTTTCTTT. Its protein product is CASSPPVDRGRITEAFF.

V gene TRBV5-1 combines with J gene TRBJ2-3, with 12 positions matching TRBD2. Germline CDR1 SGHRS, CDR2 YFSETQ. Losses at the gene ends were 3 bases for V and 5 bases for J; bases not matched to a gene: 10. This CDR3 has 17 amino acids. As DNA, the CDR3 is TGCGCCAGCAGCTCGACTAGCGGGGGACGGGCAGAAGATACGCAGTATTTT. This sequence encodes CASSSTSGGRAEDTQYF.

This chain links TRBV27 with TRBJ1-3, with D maybe TRBD1 (6 bases). Trimming removed 2 bases from V and 7 bases from J, with 12 bases in between. CDR1 is MNHEY and CDR2 is SMNVEV in the germline V gene (reference sequence). This CDR3 region has 14 residues. Here the CDR3 reads CASSLTGSRNTIYF. In nucleotides, the CDR3 is TGTGCCAGCAGTTTAACAGGGAGCAGGAACACCATATATTTT.